This TCR beta chain was sequenced in a study of shared clonotypes between healthy human individuals. This clone showed up just a few times. Profiled with immunoSEQ multiplex PCR; TCRdb holds only in-frame clones, not every one. The data show some 2,100,000 clones, about 94% seen once. Sequenced sample: naive CD4+ T cells sorted from blood. The subset denotes: CD45RA+ positively selected. The sequence derives from a man in his late teens or twenties in good health.

As DNA, the CDR3 is TGTGCCAGCAGTTACTCGATGCAGGGGAATCAGCCCCAGCATTTT. Its translation is CASSYSMQGNQPQHF. The chain has TRBV6-5 and TRBJ1-5, with D tentatively TRBD1 (6 bases). The V end was cut by 0 bases, the J end by 4 bases, with 10 bases between. The CDR3 runs 15 residues. Germline V gene lookup returns CDR1 MNHEY and CDR2 SVGAGI.